The clone carrying this TCR beta chain was recorded many times. Antigen: not known. This sample was taken from a study of CD8 T cells in ankylosing spondylitis. The CDR3 has 12 amino acids. The J segment lost 15 bases and the V segment lost 4 bases, leaving 4 bases of the junction unmatched. The germline V gene has CDR1 LGHNA and CDR2 YSLEER. Libraries for TCR beta were made by quantitative 5'-RACE with molecular barcodes. TCRdb used MiXCR to reprocess the 5' RACE reads, holding one entry per CDR3 protein. The table has around 490,000 distinct CDR3 sequences, 5.3% seen once. Broader study findings: Significant enrichment of disease-linked clones was reported in matched ankylosing spondylitis synovial fluid. What seemed typical of ankylosing spondylitis blood was a TCR beta motif built from several highly homologous variants. Disease-linked clones were CD8+ and relatively rare in peripheral blood. Earlier studies detected some motif variants in reactive arthritis synovial fluid and blood.

The clonotype comes from a male donor with ankylosing spondylitis. The sequenced material came from blood, either unsorted or a sorted T cell fraction (not recorded which). The genes are TRBV4-3 and TRBJ1-4; TRBD1 aligns across 11 bases. CDR3 region: CASSLGQGALFF. In DNA form, the CDR3 reads TGCGCCAGCAGCCTCGGACAGGGGGCCTTGTTTTTT.